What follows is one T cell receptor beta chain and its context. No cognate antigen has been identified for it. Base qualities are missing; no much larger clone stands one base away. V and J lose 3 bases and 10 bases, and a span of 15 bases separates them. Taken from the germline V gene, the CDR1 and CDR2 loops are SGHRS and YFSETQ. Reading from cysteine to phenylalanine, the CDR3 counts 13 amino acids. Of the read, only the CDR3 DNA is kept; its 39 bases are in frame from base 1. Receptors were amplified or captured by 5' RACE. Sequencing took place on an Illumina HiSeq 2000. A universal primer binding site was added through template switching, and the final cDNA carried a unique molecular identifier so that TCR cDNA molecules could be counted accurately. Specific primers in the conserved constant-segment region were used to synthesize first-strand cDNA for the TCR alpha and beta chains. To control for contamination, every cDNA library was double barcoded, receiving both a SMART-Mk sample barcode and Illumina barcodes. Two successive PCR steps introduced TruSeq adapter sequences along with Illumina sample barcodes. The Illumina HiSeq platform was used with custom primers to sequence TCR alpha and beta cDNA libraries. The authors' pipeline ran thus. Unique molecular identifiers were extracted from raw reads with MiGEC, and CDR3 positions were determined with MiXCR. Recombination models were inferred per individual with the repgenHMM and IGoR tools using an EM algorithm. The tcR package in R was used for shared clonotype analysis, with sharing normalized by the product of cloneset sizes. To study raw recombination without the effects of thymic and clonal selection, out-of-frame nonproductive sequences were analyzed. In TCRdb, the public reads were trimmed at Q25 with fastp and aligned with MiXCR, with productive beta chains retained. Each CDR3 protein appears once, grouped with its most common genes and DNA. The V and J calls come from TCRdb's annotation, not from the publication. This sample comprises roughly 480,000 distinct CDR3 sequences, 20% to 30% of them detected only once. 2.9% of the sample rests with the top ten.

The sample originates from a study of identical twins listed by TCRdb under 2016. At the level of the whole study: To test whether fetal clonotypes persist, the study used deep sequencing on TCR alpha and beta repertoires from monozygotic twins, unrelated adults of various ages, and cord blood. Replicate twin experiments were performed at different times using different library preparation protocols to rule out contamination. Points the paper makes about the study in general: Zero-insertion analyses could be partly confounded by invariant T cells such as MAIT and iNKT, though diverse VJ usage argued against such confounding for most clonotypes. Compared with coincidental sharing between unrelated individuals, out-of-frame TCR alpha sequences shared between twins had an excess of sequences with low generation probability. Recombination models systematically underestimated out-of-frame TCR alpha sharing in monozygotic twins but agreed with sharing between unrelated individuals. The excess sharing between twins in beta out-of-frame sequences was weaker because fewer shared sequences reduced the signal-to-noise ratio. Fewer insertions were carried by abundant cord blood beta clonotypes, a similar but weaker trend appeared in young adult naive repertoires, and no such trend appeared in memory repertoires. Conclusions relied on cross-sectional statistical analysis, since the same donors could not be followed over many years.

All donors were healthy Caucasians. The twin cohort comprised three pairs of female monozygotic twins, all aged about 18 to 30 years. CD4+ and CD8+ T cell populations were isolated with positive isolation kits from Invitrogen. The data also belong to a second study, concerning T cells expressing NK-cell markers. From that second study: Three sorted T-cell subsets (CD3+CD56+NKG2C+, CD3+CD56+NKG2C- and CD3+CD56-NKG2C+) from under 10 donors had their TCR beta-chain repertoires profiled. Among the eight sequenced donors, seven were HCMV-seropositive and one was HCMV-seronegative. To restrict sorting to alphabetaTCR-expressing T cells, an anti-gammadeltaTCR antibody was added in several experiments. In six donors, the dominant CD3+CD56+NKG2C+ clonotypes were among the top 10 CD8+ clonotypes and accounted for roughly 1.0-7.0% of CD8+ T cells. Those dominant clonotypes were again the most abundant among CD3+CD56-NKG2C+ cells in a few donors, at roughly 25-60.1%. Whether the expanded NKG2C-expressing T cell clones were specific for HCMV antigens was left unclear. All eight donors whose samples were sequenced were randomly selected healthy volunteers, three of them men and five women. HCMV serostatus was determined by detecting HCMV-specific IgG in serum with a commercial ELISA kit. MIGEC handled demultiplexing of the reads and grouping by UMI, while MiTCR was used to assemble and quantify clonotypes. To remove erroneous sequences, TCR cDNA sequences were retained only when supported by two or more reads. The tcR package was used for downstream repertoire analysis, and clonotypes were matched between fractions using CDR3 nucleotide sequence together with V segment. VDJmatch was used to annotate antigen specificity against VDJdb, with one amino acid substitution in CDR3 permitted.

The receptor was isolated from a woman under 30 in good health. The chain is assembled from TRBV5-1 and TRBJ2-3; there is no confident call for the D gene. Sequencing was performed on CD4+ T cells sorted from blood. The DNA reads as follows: TGCGCCAGCAGCTCTCAGGATGAAAGTGCGCAGTATTTT. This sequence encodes CASSSQDESAQYF.